The T cell receptor beta chain under discussion was sequenced for a study of blood T cell repertoires in COVID-19. Study information: There were acute and convalescent COVID-19 samples, and they came from the United States, Italy and Spain. In each case, the material was cDNA or gDNA derived from T cells, B-cell-depleted T cells, or PBMCs.

Patients at the Seattle site were enrolled during active infection and followed longitudinally. Authors' methods: By means of reference gene primer amplification, nucleated cell counts were estimated. This table comes from immunoSEQ multiplex PCR, and its TCRdb copy is limited to in-frame clones, with some not included. V, J and clone size are those of that table, while D and trimming were read from the DNA. This sample carries about 94,000 clones, 74% of them seen once, and the ten largest clones take roughly 4%. This clone was counted a few times. Specimen: peripheral blood. The sequence was collected from a man between 65 and 85 years old with COVID-19, enrolled during active disease.

Here the CDR3 reads CASSARDRGSYEQYF. The CDR3 bases are TGTGCCAGCAGCGCCCGGGACAGGGGCTCCTACGAGCAGTACTTC. V and J are TRBV4-2 and TRBJ2-7; TRBD1 matches at 10 bases. The CDR3 sequence is 15 residues long. J lost 0 bases, V lost 5 bases, and 4 bases had no gene match. Germline V gene lookup returns CDR1 LGHNA and CDR2 YNFKEQ.